This is a list of T cell receptor beta chains from one sample in a study of OX40 agonist ivuxolimab in advanced cancers. Assay used: immunoSEQ multiplex PCR; TCRdb lists only in-frame clones, some missing. The sample carries approximately 37,000 clones, nearly 75% recorded once. Sequenced here: CD4+ or CD8+ T cells sorted from blood, sampled in a trial of the OX40 agonist ivuxolimab. The receptors derive from an adult with an advanced solid tumor such as melanoma, head and neck, liver or kidney cancer. The CDR3 runs from the conserved cysteine through the conserved F or W. The D gene is left open where the match is weak. Part of the rows lack a size; the others show once, few, many or a class for expanded clones.

>TRBD2|NA|TRBV6-5|TRBJ2-1
TGTGCCGTAGAAAGTAGCGGGACCAACCAGTTCTTC
CAVESSGTNQFF
>TRBD1|NA|TRBV9|TRBJ2-2
TGTGCCAGCAGCCTACGACCGGGACAGGGGGTACCCGGGGAGCTGTTTTTT
CASSLRPGQGVPGELFF
>NA|once|TRBV6-4|TRBJ1-3
TGTGCCAGCAGTGAAAACGGAAATGGAAGAAGGGGAAACACCATATATTTT
CASSENGNGRRGNTIYF
>NA|few|TRBV30|TRBJ1-5
TGTGCCTGGTCCGGGACCGACAATCAGCCCCAGCATTTT
CAWSGTDNQPQHF
>NA|once|TRBV7-9|TRBJ1-2
TGTGCCAGCAGCGTCGAGCGGGGAGGCTACACCTTC
CASSVERGGYTF
>NA|few|TRBV25-1|TRBJ1-1
TGTGCCAGCAGTGAATTAAGGACGGGAGCTTTCTTT
CASSELRTGAFF
>NA|once|TRBV5-1|TRBJ1-3
TGCGCCAGCAGCTTGGACACAGGGTCTGGAAACACCATATATTTT
CASSLDTGSGNTIYF
>NA|NA|TRBV6-5|TRBJ2-7
TGTGCCAGCAGACGAGGACGAGAGGGGGCCTACGAGCAGTACTTC
CASRRGREGAYEQYF
>TRBD1|NA|TRBV19|TRBJ1-4
TGTGCCAGTAGAAAAAGGGAAGGACAGGGAGAAAAACTGTTTTTT
CASRKREGQGEKLFF
>TRBD1|NA|TRBV29-1|TRBJ1-3
TGCAGCGTTGAAGAGCTGTGGGGGACAGGGAGAAACACCATATATTTT
CSVEELWGTGRNTIYF
>NA|NA|TRBV2|TRBJ1-1
TGTGCCAGCAAGGACAGGAACACTGAAGCTTTCTTT
CASKDRNTEAFF
>TRBD2|NA|TRBV11-2|TRBJ2-1
TGTGCCAGCAGCTGGAGCGGGGGGGCCAATGAGCAGTTCTTC
CASSWSGGANEQFF
>NA|NA|TRBV5-1|TRBJ1-1
TGCGCCAGCAGCTTGGGTGACAGTTCTAGCACTGAAGCTTTCTTT
CASSLGDSSSTEAFF
>NA|NA|TRBV10-3|TRBJ1-3
TGTGCCAGCAGTGAATCAACAGGGCGAGGCACCATATATTTT
CASSESTGRGTIYF
>TRBD1|medium-sized|TRBV2|TRBJ1-1
TGTGCCAGCAATAGTCAGGGGGACACTGAAGCTTTCTTT
CASNSQGDTEAFF
>NA|NA|TRBV2|TRBJ2-6
TGTGCCAGCAGTGAGGGGATACAAAGTCGGGCCAACGTCCTGACTTTC
CASSEGIQSRANVLTF
>NA|NA|TRBV19|TRBJ1-2
TGTGCCAGTAGTATAGATTTTGGCAGAGGCTCACTGAACTATGGCTACACCTTC
CASSIDFGRGSLNYGYTF
>NA|few|TRBV4-1|TRBJ1-6
TGCGCCAGCAGCCAAGTTTTACGACAGGACTATAATTCACCCCTCCACTTT
CASSQVLRQDYNSPLHF
>TRBD1|NA|TRBV2|TRBJ1-5
TGTGCCAGCGCTTTTTATCTGGGACAGGGGGCCTTGGGTCAGCCCCAGCATTTT
CASAFYLGQGALGQPQHF
>TRBD1|NA|TRBV5-6|TRBJ2-7
TGTGCCAGCAGCTTGAGGGGGCATTTCGAGCAGTACTTC
CASSLRGHFEQYF
>NA|NA|TRBV6-1|TRBJ2-1
TGTGCCAGCAGTGAAGTTGCAGGGTGGGAGCAGTTCTTC
CASSEVAGWEQFF
>NA|NA|TRBV7-3|TRBJ2-5
TGTGCCAGCAGCGTGATAGGGAGCGGTGTCGGCGAGACCCAGTACTTC
CASSVIGSGVGETQYF
>NA|few|TRBV19|TRBJ2-1
TGTGCCAGTAGTATAGCCGGCTCCTACAATGAGCAGTTCTTC
CASSIAGSYNEQFF
>NA|NA|TRBV28|TRBJ1-2
TGTGCCAGCAGTTTATTCCCAGAAGGCTATGGCTACACCTTC
CASSLFPEGYGYTF
>NA|NA|TRBV27|TRBJ1-3
TGTGCCAGCTCCCTTGGTTCTGGAAACACCGTATATTTT
CASSLGSGNTVYF
>TRBD1|NA|TRBV2|TRBJ1-6
TGTGCCAGCAGCATGTACAGGGGGCGCCCCCTCCACTTT
CASSMYRGRPLHF
>NA|NA|TRBV19|TRBJ2-3
TGTGCCAGTAGTATAGCGGCTGTGCCAGATACGCAGTATTTT
CASSIAAVPDTQYF
>NA|once|TRBV19|TRBJ1-1
TGTGCCAGTAGTATAGGGGTGAACACTGAAGCTTTCTTT
CASSIGVNTEAFF
>NA|once|TRBV27|TRBJ1-6
TGTGCCAGCAGTTATGGACGGACCAATTCACCCCTCCACTTT
CASSYGRTNSPLHF
>NA|NA|TRBV7-8|TRBJ1-4
TGTGCCAGCAGCGCGACGGCAACTAATGAAAAACTGTTTTTT
CASSATATNEKLFF
>TRBD2|NA|TRBV5-1|TRBJ2-1
TGCGCCAGCAGCTTGCTTGAGGCGGGGGGGCCACGAAGATACAATGAGCAGTTCTTC
CASSLLEAGGPRRYNEQFF
>NA|NA|TRBV19|TRBJ1-2
TGTGCCAGTAGTATGTCCTGGGACCTTGGCTACACCTTC
CASSMSWDLGYTF
>TRBD1|NA|TRBV5-6|TRBJ1-2
TGTGCCAGCAGACCGGACAGGGATAATGGCTACACCTTC
CASRPDRDNGYTF
>NA|few|TRBV7-9|TRBJ2-5
TGTGCCAGCAGCTTAAGGATGGAGACCCAGTACTTC
CASSLRMETQYF
>NA|NA|TRBV14|TRBJ1-4
TGTGCCAGCAGCCAAGAAACAGGGCGCATTCTGTTTTTT
CASSQETGRILFF
>TRBD2|NA|TRBV19|TRBJ2-5
TGTGCCACCGGGGCGAGCGGGGGAGGAAAGACCCAGTACTTC
CATGASGGGKTQYF
>TRBD1|NA|TRBV2|TRBJ2-1
TGTGCCAGCAAGAAGGACAGGAACAATGAGCAGTTCTTC
CASKKDRNNEQFF
>NA|NA|TRBV6-1|TRBJ2-1
TGTGCCAGCAGTGAAGACACCTTAGGCGCCGATGAGCAGTTCTTC
CASSEDTLGADEQFF
>NA|NA|TRBV11-2|TRBJ1-2
TGTGCCAGCAGCTCCCAGGGACGGACCAACTCTAACTATGGCTACACCTTC
CASSSQGRTNSNYGYTF
>NA|NA|TRBV4-2|TRBJ1-2
TGTGCCAGCAGCTTGGAGTCCTGGGTTCGCGATGGCTACACCTTC
CASSLESWVRDGYTF
>NA|few|TRBV15|TRBJ1-1
TGTGCCACCAGCAGACTATTCGGTTCGGGAGGGGACACTGAAGCTTTCTTT
CATSRLFGSGGDTEAFF
>TRBD1|NA|TRBV5-1|TRBJ1-1
TGCGCCAGCAGCTTGGGGGACAGGGAAACTGAAGCTTTCTTT
CASSLGDRETEAFF
>NA|NA|TRBV13|TRBJ1-2
TGTGCCAGCAGCTTAGGCTCTTTTTGGGCAGGGGAGTATGGCTACACCTTC
CASSLGSFWAGEYGYTF
>TRBD2|NA|TRBV18|TRBJ2-2
TGTGCCAGCTCACCGTTTGGACTAGCGGGATTAACCGGGGAGCTGTTTTTT
CASSPFGLAGLTGELFF
>NA|NA|TRBV29-1|TRBJ1-1
TGCAGCGTTGATTGGGACGGCGGAATGGAAGCTTTCTTT
CSVDWDGGMEAFF
>NA|once|TRBV7-2|TRBJ2-3
TGTGCCAGCAGCTTAGTTTTAAGACAGGGCACAGATACGCAGTATTTT
CASSLVLRQGTDTQYF
>NA|NA|TRBV2|TRBJ2-3
TGTGCCAGCAGTGTGGTTGGTGCTAGCACAGATACGCAGTATTTT
CASSVVGASTDTQYF
>TRBD1|NA|TRBV25-1|TRBJ2-6
TGTGCCAGCAGTGATGGGACAGGGGCCGGGGCCAACGTCCTGACTTTC
CASSDGTGAGANVLTF
>TRBD1|NA|TRBV14|TRBJ2-5
TGTGCCAGCAGCCTACGGACAGGGATGGTCAAAGAGACCCAGTACTTC
CASSLRTGMVKETQYF
>NA|NA|TRBV11-2|TRBJ1-1
TGTGCCAGCAGCCTACCCCAGGGGCCGGACACTGAAGCTTTCTTT
CASSLPQGPDTEAFF
>NA|NA|TRBV5-6|TRBJ1-2
TGTGCCAGCAGCCGACGGAGGGGGGCGAAGGGCTATGGCTACACCTTC
CASSRRRGAKGYGYTF
>TRBD1|NA|TRBV9|TRBJ2-7
TGTGCCAGCAGCCCAACATCCCGGGACAGGGTTAGCGAGCAGTACTTC
CASSPTSRDRVSEQYF
>TRBD2|NA|TRBV5-1|TRBJ2-7
TGCGCCAGCAGCTTGGAAACTAGCGGTTACGAGCAGTACTTC
CASSLETSGYEQYF
>NA|NA|TRBV7-2|TRBJ2-7
TGTGCCAGCAGCGCCGGGGGATTTAGGTACGAGCAGTACTTC
CASSAGGFRYEQYF
>TRBD1|NA|TRBV7-9|TRBJ2-3
TGTGCCAGCAGCTCCCGGGACAGGGTTACGCAGTATTTT
CASSSRDRVTQYF